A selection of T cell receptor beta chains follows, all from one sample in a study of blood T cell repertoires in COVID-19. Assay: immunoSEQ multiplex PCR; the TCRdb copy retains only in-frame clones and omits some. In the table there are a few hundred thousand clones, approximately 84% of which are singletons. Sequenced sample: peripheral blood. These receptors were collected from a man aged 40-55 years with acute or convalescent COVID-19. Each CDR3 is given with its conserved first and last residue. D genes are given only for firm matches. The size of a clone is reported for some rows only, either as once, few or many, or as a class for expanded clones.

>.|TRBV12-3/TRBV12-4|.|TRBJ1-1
TGTGCCAGCAGTTTAGGAGGTCGCACTGAAGCTTTCTTT
CASSLGGRTEAFF
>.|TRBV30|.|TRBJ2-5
TGTGCCTGGAGGCCCCCGAGACGCGGGACCCAGTACTTC
CAWRPPRRGTQYF
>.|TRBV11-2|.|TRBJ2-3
TGTGCCAGCAGCTTAACCGGATCCTCGGGGGGCCGAGCAGATACGCAGTATTTT
CASSLTGSSGGRADTQYF
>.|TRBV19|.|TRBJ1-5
TGTGCCAGTAGTATCGGCCCCTCCGGAGGGCAGCCCCAGCATTTT
CASSIGPSGGQPQHF
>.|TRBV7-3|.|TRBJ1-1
TGTGCCAGCAGCCTCCTCGTGAACACTGAAGCTTTCTTT
CASSLLVNTEAFF
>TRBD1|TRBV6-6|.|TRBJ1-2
TGTGCCAGCAGTTGGGACAGGGAAGGTTATGGCTACACCTTC
CASSWDREGYGYTF
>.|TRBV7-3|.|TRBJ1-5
TGTGCCAGCAGCTTAGGTCCGGTGGTCCAGCCCCAGCATTTT
CASSLGPVVQPQHF
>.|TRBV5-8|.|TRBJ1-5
TGTGCCAGCAGCCAAATCCCAGGGTATCAGCCCCAGCATTTT
CASSQIPGYQPQHF
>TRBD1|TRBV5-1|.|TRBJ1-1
TGCGCCAGCAGCTCGACAGGGGGGGACACTGAAGCTTTCTTT
CASSSTGGDTEAFF
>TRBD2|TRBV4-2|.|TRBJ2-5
TGTGCCAGCAGCCGGGGAGGGGGGACTAGCGGGCAAGAGACCCAGTACTTC
CASSRGGGTSGQETQYF
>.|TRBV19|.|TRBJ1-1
TGTGCCAGTAGTAACCGCGGGGGGGACACTGAAGCTTTCTTT
CASSNRGGDTEAFF
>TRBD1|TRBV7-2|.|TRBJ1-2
TGTGCCAGCAGCTTAACAACAGGGGGCCCGGGCTACACCTTC
CASSLTTGGPGYTF
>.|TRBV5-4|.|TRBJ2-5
TGTGCCAGCAGCCTAAGAGGGGGCGGGAACCAAGAGACCCAGTACTTC
CASSLRGGGNQETQYF
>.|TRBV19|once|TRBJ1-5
TGTGCCAGTAGTCCGACAGGTAATAGCAATCAGCCCCAGCATTTT
CASSPTGNSNQPQHF
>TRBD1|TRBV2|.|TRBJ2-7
TGTGCCAGTATGGGACAGGGGATCGACGAGCAGTACTTC
CASMGQGIDEQYF
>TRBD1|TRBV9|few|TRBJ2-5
TGTGCCAGCAGCGTAGGACAGGGGAAGACCCAGTACTTC
CASSVGQGKTQYF
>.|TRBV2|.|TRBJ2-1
TGTGCCAGCAGTAACAGGCAGAGCTCCTACAATGAGCAGTTCTTC
CASSNRQSSYNEQFF
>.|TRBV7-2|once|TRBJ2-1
TGTGCCAGCGGTGTGGGGGGTAAGGGTGAGCAGTTCTTC
CASGVGGKGEQFF
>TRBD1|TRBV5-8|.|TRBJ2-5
TGTGCCAGCAGCTTGGAACACAGGGGAGAGACCCAGTACTTC
CASSLEHRGETQYF
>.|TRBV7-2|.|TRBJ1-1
TGTGCCAGCAGCTTAATCCCTCGGGGGGACACTGAAGCTTTCTTT
CASSLIPRGDTEAFF
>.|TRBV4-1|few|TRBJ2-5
TGCGCCAGCAGCCAAGGCGTGGGCCCAGAGACCCAGTACTTC
CASSQGVGPETQYF
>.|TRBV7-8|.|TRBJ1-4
TGTGCCAGCAGCCTGGACAAATCTACTAATGAAAAACTGTTTTTT
CASSLDKSTNEKLFF
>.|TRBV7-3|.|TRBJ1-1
TGTGCCAGCAGCCTCAGGTGGGACACTGAAGCTTTCTTT
CASSLRWDTEAFF
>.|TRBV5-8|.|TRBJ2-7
TGTGCCAGCAGCACTGGGGGGGCGAGGGTAAGCTACGAGCAGTACTTC
CASSTGGARVSYEQYF
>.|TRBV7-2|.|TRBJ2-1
TGTGCCAGCAGCTTATCGTTCGGGTATGAGCAGTTCTTC
CASSLSFGYEQFF
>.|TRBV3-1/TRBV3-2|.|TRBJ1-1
TGTGCCAGCAGCCAAGGACAGAACAACCCCTGGAACACTGAAGCTTTCTTT
CASSQGQNNPWNTEAFF
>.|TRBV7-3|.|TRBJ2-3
TGTGCCAGCAGCTTAAACCTGGCAGGGGGGACAGATACGCAGTATTTT
CASSLNLAGGTDTQYF
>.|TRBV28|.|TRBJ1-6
TGTGCCAGCAGCCCCCGCAGGGATAATTCACCCCTCCACTTT
CASSPRRDNSPLHF
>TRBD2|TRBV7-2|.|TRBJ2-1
TGTGCCAGCAGTCGCACACCGGGACTAGGCTACAATGAGCAGTTCTTC
CASSRTPGLGYNEQFF
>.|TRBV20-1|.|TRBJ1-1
TGCAGTGCGAGGGACACTGAAGCTTTCTTT
CSARDTEAFF
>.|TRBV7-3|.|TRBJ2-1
TGTGCCAGCAGCCCCACGGGTCTAACTTACAATGAGCAGTTCTTC
CASSPTGLTYNEQFF
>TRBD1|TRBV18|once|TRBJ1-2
TGTGCCAGCTCATCGGACAGGGGAGAGGATGGCTACACCTTC
CASSSDRGEDGYTF
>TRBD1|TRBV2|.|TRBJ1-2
TGTGCCAGCAGGAGGACGGGACAGAACTATGGCTACACCTTC
CASRRTGQNYGYTF
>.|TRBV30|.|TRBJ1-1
TGTGCCTGGAGAGGACTCCTCTCCCCACACACTGAAGCTTTCTTT
CAWRGLLSPHTEAFF
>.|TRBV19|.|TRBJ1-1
TGTGCCAGTAACTCTCCGTTGGCTGAAGCTTTCTTT
CASNSPLAEAFF
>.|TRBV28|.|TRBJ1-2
TGTGCCAGCATCCCCCAGGGGTCTCCCCGCTATGGCTACACCTTC
CASIPQGSPRYGYTF
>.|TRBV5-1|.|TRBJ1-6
TGCGCCAGCAGCTTGGCCGCGTCGGGACCCCTCCACTTT
CASSLAASGPLHF
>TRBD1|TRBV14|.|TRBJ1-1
TGTGCCAGCAGCCACCTCGGACAGGGGGCTTACACTGAAGCTTTCTTT
CASSHLGQGAYTEAFF
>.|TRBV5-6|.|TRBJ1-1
TGTGCCAGCAGCTTGGGTAGTCACTTCATGAACACTGAAGCTTTCTTT
CASSLGSHFMNTEAFF
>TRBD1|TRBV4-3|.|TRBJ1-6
TGCGCCAGCAGCCAAGGGACAGGGGAGAAGAATTCACCCCTCCACTTT
CASSQGTGEKNSPLHF
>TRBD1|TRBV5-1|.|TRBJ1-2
TGCGCCAGCAGCTTGGAGGCAGGGGGAAGCTATGGCTACACCTTC
CASSLEAGGSYGYTF